Presented here are 3 T cell receptor beta chains from one specimen sequenced in a study of OX40 agonist ivuxolimab in advanced cancers. Method: immunoSEQ multiplex PCR; TCRdb's copy keeps in-frame clones and lacks some. Of 40,000 to 55,000 clones detected, about nine tenths appear once; the ten largest clones hold approximately 7%. The source material was CD4+ or CD8+ T cells sorted from blood, sampled in a trial of the OX40 agonist ivuxolimab. These receptors originate from an adult with an advanced solid tumor such as melanoma, head and neck, liver or kidney cancer.

This clone has more than one count but fewer than ten. The chain is built from TRBV29-1 and TRBJ1-6, with D uncertain. CDR1 SQVTM and CDR2 ANQGSEA come from the germline V gene. The CDR3 covers 13 residues. V was cut by 6 bases and J by 7 bases, with 13 bases left in between. CDR3 bases: TGCAGCGTCGGCCCGGGTGGGAATTCACCCCTCCACTTT. Translation gives CSVGPGGNSPLHF. Full variable domain (remainder filled in from reference TRBV29-1 and TRBJ1-6): SAVISQKPSRDICQRGTSLTIQCQVDSQVTMMFWYRQQPGQSLTLIATANQGSEATYESGFVIDKFPISRPNLTFSTLTVSNMSPEDSSIYLCSVGPGGNSPLHFGNGTRLTVT.

The CDR3 DNA follows: TGCGCCAGCAAGGAGGAGCCCATGACGATGCCTGAAGCTTTCTTT. Translating gives CASKEEPMTMPEAFF. V and J are TRBV5-1 and TRBJ1-1, with no clear D. V gave up 6 bases and J gave up 6 bases, with 21 bases separating them. From germline, CDR1 is SGHRS and CDR2 YFSETQ. The CDR3 spans 15 residues.

This clone was counted between two and nine times. The chain is built from TRBV5-5 and TRBJ2-3, with 10 bases identical to TRBD2. J gave up 0 bases and V 0 bases, and 13 bases lay outside the gene matches. Germline CDR1 SGHKS, CDR2 YYEKEE (reference sequence). The CDR3 spans 20 residues. The CDR3 DNA reads as TGTGCCAGCAGCTTGGCTAGTGAAGCGGGGGGGAGTAGAAGCACAGATACGCAGTATTTT. Translated: CASSLASEAGGSRSTDTQYF.